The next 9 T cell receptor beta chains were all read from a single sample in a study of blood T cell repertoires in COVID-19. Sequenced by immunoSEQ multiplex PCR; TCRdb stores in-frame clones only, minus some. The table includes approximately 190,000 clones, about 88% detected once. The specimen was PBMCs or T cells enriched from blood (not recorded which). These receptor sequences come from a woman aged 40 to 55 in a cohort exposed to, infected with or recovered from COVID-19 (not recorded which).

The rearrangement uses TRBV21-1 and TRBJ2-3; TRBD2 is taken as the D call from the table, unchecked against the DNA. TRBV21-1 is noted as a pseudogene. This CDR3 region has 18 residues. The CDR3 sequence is CASSKDIRAGGGTDTQYF. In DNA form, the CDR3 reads TGTGCCAGCAGCAAAGATATACGCGCGGGAGGGGGCACAGATACGCAGTATTTT.

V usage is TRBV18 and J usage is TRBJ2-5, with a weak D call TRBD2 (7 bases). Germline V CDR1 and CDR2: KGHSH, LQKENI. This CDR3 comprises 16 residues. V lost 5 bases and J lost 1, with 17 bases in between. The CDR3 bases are TGTGCCAGCTCAGCAGGTGTTGGGGGGGCCCAAGAGACCCAGTACTTC. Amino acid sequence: CASSAGVGGAQETQYF.

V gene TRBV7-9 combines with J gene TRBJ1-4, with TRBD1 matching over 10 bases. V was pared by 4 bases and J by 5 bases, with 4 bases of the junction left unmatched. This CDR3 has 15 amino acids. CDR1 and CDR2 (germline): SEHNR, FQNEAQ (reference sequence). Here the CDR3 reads CASSSSGQGNEKLFF. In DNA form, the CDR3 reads TGTGCCAGCAGCTCCTCGGGACAGGGGAATGAAAAACTGTTTTTT.

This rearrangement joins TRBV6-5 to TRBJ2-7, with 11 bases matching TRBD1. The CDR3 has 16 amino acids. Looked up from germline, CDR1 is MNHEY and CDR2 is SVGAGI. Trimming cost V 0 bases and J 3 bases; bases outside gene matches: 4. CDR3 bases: TGTGCCAGCAGTTACTCTCGGACAGGGGGCAGCTACGAGCAGTACTTC. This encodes CASSYSRTGGSYEQYF.

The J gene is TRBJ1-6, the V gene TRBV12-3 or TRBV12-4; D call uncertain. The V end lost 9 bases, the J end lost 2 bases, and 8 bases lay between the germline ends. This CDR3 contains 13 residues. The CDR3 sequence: CASKGAYNSPLHF. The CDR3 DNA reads TGTGCCAGTAAAGGAGCCTATAATTCACCCCTCCACTTT.

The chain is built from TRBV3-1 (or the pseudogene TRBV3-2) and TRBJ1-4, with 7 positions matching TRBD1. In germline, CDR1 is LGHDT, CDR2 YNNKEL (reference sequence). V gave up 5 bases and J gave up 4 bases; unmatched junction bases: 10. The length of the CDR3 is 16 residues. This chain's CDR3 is CASSFHQTGINEKLFF. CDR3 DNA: TGTGCCAGCAGCTTCCACCAGACAGGGATTAATGAAAAACTGTTTTTT.

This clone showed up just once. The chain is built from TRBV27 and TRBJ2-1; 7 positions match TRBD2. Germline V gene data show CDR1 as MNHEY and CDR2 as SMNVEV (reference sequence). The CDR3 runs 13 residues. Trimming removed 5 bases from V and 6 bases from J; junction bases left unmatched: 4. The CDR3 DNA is TGTGCCAGCAGTCCCCGACTAGCCAATGAGCAGTTCTTC. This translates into CASSPRLANEQFF.

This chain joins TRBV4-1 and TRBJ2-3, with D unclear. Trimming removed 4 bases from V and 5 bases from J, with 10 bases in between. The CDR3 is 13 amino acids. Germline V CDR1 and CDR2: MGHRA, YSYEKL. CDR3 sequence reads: CASSPISGDTQYF. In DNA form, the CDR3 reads TGCGCCAGCAGCCCTATCTCGGGAGATACGCAGTATTTT.

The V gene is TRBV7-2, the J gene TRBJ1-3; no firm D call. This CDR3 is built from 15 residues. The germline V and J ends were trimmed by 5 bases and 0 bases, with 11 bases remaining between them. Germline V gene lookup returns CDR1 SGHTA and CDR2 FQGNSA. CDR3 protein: CASSINHSSGNTIYF. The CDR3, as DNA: TGTGCCAGCAGCATTAATCACAGCTCTGGAAACACCATATATTTT.